The source of this TCR beta chain is a study of PD-1 blockade in classical Hodgkin lymphoma. Trimming took 3 bases from V and 1 from J; bases not matched to a gene: 4. There are 16 residues in the CDR3. Germline loops: CDR1 SGHVS, CDR2 FQNEAQ. Time point indicated: cycle 4 day 1 (C4D1), after more than 5 weeks of nivolumab. Every patient experienced relapse after autologous stem cell transplantation, and brentuximab vedotin exposure varied. Sequencing was performed with immunoSEQ multiplex PCR; in TCRdb, only in-frame clones are kept and a portion is missing. The profile shows tens of thousands of clones, approximately 70% of them singletons.

This material consisted of peripheral blood mononuclear cells (PBMCs), taken before the fourth cycle of nivolumab. The V call is TRBV7-8, the J call TRBJ2-4, with 9 positions matching TRBD1. This TCR derives from a human donor with classical Hodgkin lymphoma. CDR3 nucleotides: TGTGCCAGCAGCTTGGCGGGACAGGGCGCCAAAAACATTCAGTACTTC. Translation: CASSLAGQGAKNIQYF. The full variable domain, its missing parts supplied by reference TRBV7-8 and TRBJ2-4, is GAGVSQSPRYKVAKRGQDVALRCDPISGHVSLFWYQQALGQGPEFLTYFQNEAQLDKSGLPSDRFFAERPEGSVSTLKIQRTQQEDSAVYLCASSLAGQGAKNIQYFGAGTRLSVL.